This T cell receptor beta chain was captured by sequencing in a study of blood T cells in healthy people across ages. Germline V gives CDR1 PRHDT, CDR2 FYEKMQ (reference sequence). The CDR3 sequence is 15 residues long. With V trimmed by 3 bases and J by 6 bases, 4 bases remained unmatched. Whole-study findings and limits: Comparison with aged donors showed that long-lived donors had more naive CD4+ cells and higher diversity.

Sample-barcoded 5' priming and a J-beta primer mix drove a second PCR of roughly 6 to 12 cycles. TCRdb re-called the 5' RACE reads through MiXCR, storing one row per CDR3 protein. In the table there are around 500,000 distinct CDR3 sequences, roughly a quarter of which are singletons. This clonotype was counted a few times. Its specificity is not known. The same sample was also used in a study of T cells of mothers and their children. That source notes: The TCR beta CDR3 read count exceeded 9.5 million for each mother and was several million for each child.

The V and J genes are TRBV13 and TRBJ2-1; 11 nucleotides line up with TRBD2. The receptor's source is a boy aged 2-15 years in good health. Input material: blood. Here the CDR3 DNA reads TGTGCCAGCAGCTTCCGACTAGCGGGACCCAATGAGCAGTTCTTC. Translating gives CASSFRLAGPNEQFF.